This T cell receptor beta chain was documented in a study of blood T cell repertoires in COVID-19. Study in general: Researchers got acute and convalescent COVID-19 samples from the United States, Italy and Spain.

Germline CDR1 MDHEN, CDR2 SYDVKM. With V trimmed by 5 bases and J by 8 bases, 12 bases remained unmatched. The CDR3 has 15 residues. This table comes from immunoSEQ multiplex PCR, and its TCRdb copy is limited to in-frame clones, with some not included. This table holds about 240,000 clones, 70% to 90% found once. The rearrangement links TRBV28 to TRBJ1-5, with 7 bases identical to TRBD1. Material for sequencing was peripheral blood. The clonotype comes from a woman aged 50 to 65 with COVID-19, enrolled during active disease. CDR3 nucleotides: TGTGCCAGCAGTCCATTCGGACAGGAGTGGGAGCCCCAGCATTTT. It yields the protein CASSPFGQEWEPQHF.